One and the same sample provided the 29 T cell receptor delta chains below, sequenced in a study of gamma-delta T cells after stem cell transplantation. TCRdb repeated clone calling on the RT-PCR reads with CATT. The sample consists of over 2,500 delta-chain clones, almost 9% of them appearing once. Material: gamma-delta T cells. Every receptor here comes from a human donor. It is not recorded whose cells these are; they may come from a transplant donor.

As regards this clone: A much larger clone differs by one base, so this may be a read error. The same CDR3 arises from other DNA sequences in this sample as well. This chain connects TRDV2 to TRDJ2, with 10 bases identical to TRDD3. The germline CDR1 and CDR2 sequences are GEAIGNYY and EKD. The CDR3 is 16 amino acids. CDR3 in DNA: TGTGCCTGTGAGCGCCGGGGGATACGCGAAGCAGCACAGCTCTTCTTT. This translates into CACERRGIREAAQLFF.

This clone was counted a few times. The chain has TRDV2 and TRDJ2; 9 positions agree with TRDD3. The germline V gene encodes CDR1 GEAIGNYY and CDR2 EKD. The CDR3 is 16 residues long. J lost 4 bases, V lost 0 bases, and 5 bases had no gene match. This CDR3 reads CACDTLVLGETAQLFF. In DNA, the CDR3 is TGTGCCTGTGACACCCTCGTACTGGGGGAGACAGCACAACTCTTCTTT.

A remark on this clone: This sequence is one base from a far larger clone and is likely a read error. The same CDR3 is also encoded by other DNA sequences in this sample. The CDR3 DNA reads TGTGCCTGTGACGTACTGGGGGATACGCGCTCCTGGGACACCCGACAGATGTTTTTC. Translation gives CACDVLGDTRSWDTRQMFF. The V gene is TRDV2, the J gene TRDJ3; TRDD3 agrees at 13 bases. Germline lookup yields CDR1 GEAIGNYY and CDR2 EKD. CDR3 length: 19 residues. J gave up 0 bases and V 3 bases, and 4 bases lay outside the gene matches.

In its sample, this clone is medium-sized. This same CDR3 is encoded by further DNA sequences in the sample. J is TRDJ1 and V is TRDV3, with TRDD3 as a possible D gene (6 bases). Trimming took off 1 base at V and 1 base at J, with 25 bases between the two ends. Germline V lookup: CDR1 TVYSNPD, CDR2 GDNSRS (reference sequence). This CDR3 spans 18 amino acids. The CDR3 DNA follows: TGTGCCTTTACGCCTCGTTTATGGGGGGTTCGAGGCACCGATAAACTCATCTTT. Protein product: CAFTPRLWGVRGTDKLIF.

To note about this clone: TCRdb records a much larger clone's protein for this DNA, with a difference at residue 8 that likely arises from a read error; the protein given is the translation of the DNA. The chain links TRDV2 to TRDJ3, with 7 bases aligning to TRDD3. This CDR3 region has 17 residues. Germline values: CDR1 GEAIGNYY, CDR2 EKD. Trimming removed 2 bases from V and 0 bases from J; junction bases left unmatched: 3. CDR3 sequence reads: CACDRGMPSWDTRQMFF. The CDR3 coding sequence is TGTGCCTGTGACAGGGGGATGCCCTCCTGGGACACCCGACAGATGTTTTTC.

CDR3 residues: CALGGRFLHLLGDTDKLIF. In DNA, the CDR3 is TGTGCTCTTGGAGGCCGGTTCCTACACTTACTGGGGGATACGGATAAACTCATCTTT. The rearrangement joins TRDV1 to TRDJ1; 13 bases match TRDD3. Germline trimming cut 6 bases from V and 5 bases from J; bases unmatched to any gene: 18. The germline gives CDR1 TSWWSYY, CDR2 QGS. CDR3 size: 19 residues.

With regard to this clone: This DNA's translation differs at residue 5 from TCRdb's protein, which comes from a much larger clone; a read error is likely, and the protein shown is translated from the DNA. This chain connects TRDV2 to TRDJ3, with 10 bases fitting TRDD3. Germline V gene data show CDR1 as GEAIGNYY and CDR2 as EKD. This CDR3 contains 18 residues. The V and J ends lost 3 bases and 0 bases, in that order; junction bases with no gene match: 4. The CDR3: CACDALGDSSWDTRQMFF. The DNA for the CDR3 is TGTGCCTGTGACGCCCTGGGGGATAGCTCCTGGGACACCCGACAGATGTTTTTC.

This clone is large within its sample. The same CDR3 arises from other DNA sequences in this sample as well. The chain recombines TRDV2 with TRDJ3; 11 bases line up with TRDD3. The CDR3 is 19 residues long. Per the germline V gene, CDR1 is GEAIGNYY and CDR2 is EKD. Trimming at V came to 0 bases and at J to 0 bases, leaving 3 bases not matched to a gene. CDR3 sequence: CACDTVLGDSSWDTRQMFF. In DNA, the CDR3 is TGTGCCTGTGACACCGTACTGGGGGATAGCTCCTGGGACACCCGACAGATGTTTTTC.

In its sample, this clone was seen a few times. Since a far larger clone is one base different, this is likely a read error. The J gene is TRDJ1, the V gene TRDV2, with TRDD3 matching 7 bases. V lost 6 bases, J lost 3 bases, and 9 bases stayed unmatched. In germline, CDR1 is GEAIGNYY, CDR2 EKD. The CDR3 contains 14 residues. The CDR3 loop is CACKGTGDADKLIF. CDR3 bases: TGTGCCTGTAAGGGTACTGGGGACGCCGATAAACTCATCTTT.

The V and J genes are TRDV2 and TRDJ1; 13 bases align to TRDD3. Germline assignment: CDR1 GEAIGNYY and CDR2 EKD. V shed 5 bases and J 0 bases; nucleotides not matched to a gene: 14. This CDR3 contains 19 residues. CDR3 coding DNA: TGTGCCTGTGGTGGTTCTTACTGGGGGATACGGAGCCACACCGATAAACTCATCTTT. Translated: CACGGSYWGIRSHTDKLIF.

This clone ranks as medium-sized. This sample also contains other DNA sequences that code for the same CDR3. V usage is TRDV2 and J usage is TRDJ3; 7 positions agree with TRDD3. Germline lookup yields CDR1 GEAIGNYY and CDR2 EKD. This CDR3 contains 20 residues. Losses at the gene ends were 0 bases for V and 0 bases for J; bases not matched to a gene: 10. The CDR3 DNA follows: TGTGCCTGTGACACCCAGTTCGGGATACTAGGCTCCTGGGACACCCGACAGATGTTTTTC. Its protein is CACDTQFGILGSWDTRQMFF.

This clone was recorded a few times. The rearrangement uses TRDV2 and TRDJ1; TRDD3 aligns across 7 bases. With 3 bases clipped from V and 0 bases from J, the junction kept 12 bases outside the gene matches. This CDR3 has 17 amino acids. CDR1 is GEAIGNYY and CDR2 is EKD in the germline V gene. The CDR3, as DNA: TGTGCCTGTGACCCCCTTGAGGTACTGGGGAACACCGATAAACTCATCTTT. Encoded protein: CACDPLEVLGNTDKLIF.

Regarding this clone: This sample also contains other DNA sequences that code for the same CDR3. The CDR3 loop is CALAFLKGPHGDDKLIF. The CDR3, as DNA: TGTGCTCTTGCCTTTCTCAAGGGGCCGCATGGGGACGATAAACTCATCTTT. V is TRDV1 and J is TRDJ1, with a tentative D call TRDD3 (5 bases). Germline V gene sequence: CDR1 TSWWSYY, CDR2 QGS. V dropped 7 bases and J dropped 4 bases, with 25 bases sitting between them. The CDR3 runs 17 residues.

This clone counts as medium-sized. This chain joins TRAV29/DV5 and TRDJ1; D is perhaps TRDD3 (6 bases). CDR3 length: 15 residues. Germline loops: CDR1 NSMFDY, CDR2 ISSIKDK. V was cut by 3 bases and J by 9 bases, with 24 bases left in between. The CDR3: CAATHPTTLLGELIF. The CDR3, as DNA: TGTGCAGCAACCCACCCTACGACTTTACTGGGTGAACTCATCTTT.

This clone was found a few times. The chain joins TRDV1 to TRDJ1; 9 bases line up with TRDD3. Germline CDR1 is TSWWSYY and CDR2 is QGS. Germline trimming cut 3 bases from V and 4 bases from J; bases unmatched to any gene: 24. CDR3 length equals 21 residues. The CDR3 region is CALGDPGLPPGGCVVGDKLIF. The CDR3 bases are TGTGCTCTTGGGGACCCCGGCCTTCCTCCTGGGGGATGCGTAGTTGGCGATAAACTCATCTTT.

This clone was recorded a few times. This chain uses TRDV1 with TRDJ2; weak D call: TRDD2 (5 bases). The CDR3 is 20 residues long. Looked up from germline, CDR1 is TSWWSYY and CDR2 is QGS. Trimming stripped 4 bases from V and 3 bases from J, with 27 bases between. CDR3 nucleotides: TGTGCTCTTGGGGTGAGTCCCCCTTTCCTTGAGTATGGTATGACAGCACAACTCTTCTTT. Its translation: CALGVSPPFLEYGMTAQLFF.

This clone was seen more than once but under ten times. A read error is the likely source, as a far larger clone sits one nucleotide away. V and J are TRDV2 and TRDJ1, with 7 bases identical to TRDD3. Germline-derived CDR1 and CDR2 are GEAIGNYY and EKD. The CDR3 runs 20 residues. V gave up 4 bases and J gave up 1 base; unmatched junction bases: 23. The CDR3 reads CACDTYWGLKGEPCTDKLIF. The CDR3 bases are TGTGCCTGTGATACGTACTGGGGACTTAAAGGGGAACCGTGCACCGATAAACTCATCTTT.

This clone was counted only a few times. This probably arose from a read error, given a far larger clone one base away. The sample contains more than one DNA sequence encoding this CDR3. This chain uses TRDV2 with TRDJ2, with 8 bases lining up with TRDD3. The germline V gene has CDR1 GEAIGNYY and CDR2 EKD. This CDR3 is built from 15 residues. DNA of the CDR3: TGTGCCTGTGACACCTTGGGGGATTTGACGGCACAACTCTTCTTT. It is translated as CACDTLGDLTAQLFF.

On this clone: The amino acid sequence in TCRdb belongs to a much larger clone and departs from this DNA's translation at residue 7, likely a sequencing read error; the sequence shown is translated from the DNA. V is TRDV2 and J is TRDJ1; a weak D match, TRDD3 (5 bases). From germline, CDR1 is GEAIGNYY and CDR2 EKD. V lost 9 bases and J lost 4, with 20 bases in between. The CDR3 consists of 14 residues. CDR3 amino acids: CAVDYWRTYDKLIF. The CDR3 nucleotides read TGTGCCGTGGACTACTGGAGGACCTACGATAAACTCATCTTT.

This clone qualifies as medium-sized. The CDR3 region has the DNA TGTGCCTGTGACAGCCCTCCAGGGGACCTCTCCTGGGACACCCGACAGATGTTTTTC. It encodes CACDSPPGDLSWDTRQMFF. This rearrangement joins TRDV2 to TRDJ3, with a tentative D call TRDD3 (5 bases). CDR1 and CDR2 from the germline V gene are GEAIGNYY and EKD. Deletions cut 2 bases from V and 0 bases from J, with 16 bases between. The CDR3 spans 19 residues.

About this clone: It may be a read error: a sequence one base away is much more abundant. The chain combines TRDV2 with TRDJ3, with 12 bases lining up with TRDD3. There are 20 residues in the CDR3. Germline V gene lookup returns CDR1 GEAIGNYY and CDR2 EKD. The CDR3 nucleotides are TGTGCCCGTGACACCGTACTGGGGGATACCAGCTCCTGGGACACCCGACAGATGTTTTTC. The encoded protein is CARDTVLGDTSSWDTRQMFF.

This clone was seen more than once but under ten times. TCRdb assigns this DNA the protein of a much larger clone, which departs from its translation at residue 10; this likely reflects a read error, and the protein shown comes from translating the DNA. The chain joins TRDV2 to TRDJ3; the match to TRDD3 covers 7 bases. Germline V gene lookup returns CDR1 GEAIGNYY and CDR2 EKD. This CDR3 has 18 amino acids. J lost 2 bases, V lost 2 bases, and 8 bases had no gene match. The CDR3 protein is CACDSHWGSPWDTRQMFF. The CDR3 nucleotides are TGTGCCTGTGACAGCCACTGGGGCAGCCCCTGGGACACCCGACAGATGTTTTTC.

This clone is medium-sized within its sample. The genes are TRDV3 and TRDJ1; TRDD3 matches at 13 bases. Germline CDR1 TVYSNPD, CDR2 GDNSRS (reference sequence). This CDR3 comprises 17 residues. J lost 5 bases, V lost 4 bases, and 16 bases had no gene match. The CDR3 DNA sequence: TGTGCCTCGGCCCTTCCTACTGGGGGATACGGGACGGATAAACTCATCTTT. It yields the protein CASALPTGGYGTDKLIF. The full variable domain, with the rest looked up from reference TRDV3 and TRDJ1, is CDKVTQSSPDQTVASGSEVVLLCTYDTVYSNPDLFWYRIRPDYSFQFVFYGDNSRSEGADFTQGRFSVKHILTQKAFHLVISPVRTEDSATYYCASALPTGGYGTDKLIFGKGTRVTVEP.

This clone was picked up a small number of times. At one boundary the junction diverges from the germline segment, which might be a read error. The rearrangement links TRDV1 to TRDJ1; 8 nucleotides align to TRDD3. The CDR3 contains 20 residues. Germline-derived CDR1 and CDR2 are TSWWSYY and QGS. The CDR3, as DNA: TGTGCTCTTGGTCCCCCCATCCTACGACTGGGGGCCATGGACACCGGTAAACTCATCTTT. It codes for CALGPPILRLGAMDTGKLIF.

Note on this clone: A much larger clone lies a single base off, so this may be a read error. Other DNA sequences in this specimen translate into the identical CDR3. This chain connects TRDV1 to TRDJ1, with 11 bases identical to TRDD3. CDR1 TSWWSYY and CDR2 QGS come from the germline V gene. The CDR3 runs 15 residues. J lost 2 bases, V lost 6 bases, and 5 bases had no gene match. CDR3 nucleotide sequence: TGTGCTCTTGGAGGCTGGGGGATACAGACCGATAAACTCATCTTT. Protein: CALGGWGIQTDKLIF.

As to this clone: A far larger clone is one nucleotide away, so this likely arose from a read error. The chain employs TRDV2 and TRDJ3; weak D call: TRDD3 (6 bases). Trimming cost V 1 base and J 2 bases, with 29 bases left between them. The CDR3 sequence is 23 residues long. Looked up from germline, CDR1 is GEAIGNYY and CDR2 is EKD. The CDR3 is CACDTTWRYWDPRGAWDTRQMFF. The CDR3 DNA reads TGTGCCTGTGACACGACCTGGCGCTACTGGGACCCCCGGGGCGCCTGGGACACCCGACAGATGTTTTTC.

This clone is termed medium-sized. A much larger clone sits a single nucleotide away, making a read error possible. This chain joins TRDV2 and TRDJ1, with TRDD3 matching 8 bases. CDR3 size: 16 residues. Germline V gene lookup returns CDR1 GEAIGNYY and CDR2 EKD. The CDR3 sequence: CACDTVGYADTDKRIF. DNA of the CDR3: TGTGCCTGTGACACCGTGGGATACGCGGACACCGATAAACGCATCTTT.

This clone was counted between two and nine times. A much larger clone is a single base away; this may be a read error. This chain uses TRDV1 with TRDJ1; 11 positions match TRDD3. This CDR3 contains 18 residues. Germline CDR1 and CDR2: TSWWSYY and QGS. The chain's CDR3 is CALGESCGGYERSDKPIF. CDR3 bases: TGTGCTCTTGGGGAAAGTTGTGGGGGATACGAGAGGTCCGATAAACCCATCTTT.

Worth noting for this clone: With a far larger clone one base away, a read error is the likely cause. This same CDR3 is encoded by further DNA sequences in the sample. V gene TRDV2 combines with J gene TRDJ1; 12 nucleotides line up with TRDD3. The CDR3 is 20 amino acids. Per germline, CDR1 GEAIGNYY and CDR2 EKD. V shed 0 bases, J shed 0 bases, and the junction held 13 bases outside the gene matches. The CDR3 nucleotides read TGTGCCTGTGACACCGAGCTGGGGGATACGGGGGGTGAATACACCGATAAACTCATCTTT. Translated, it gives CACDTELGDTGGEYTDKLIF.